The following is a T cell receptor (beta chain) sequence with its context. Its antigen remains unknown. This sample is part of a study of cytomegalovirus exposure and HLA in healthy donors. Broader study findings: Across donors, sequencing depth was assumed by presence/absence analyses to be roughly uniform.

Unrecorded immune exposure was likely among donors, who were nominally healthy when sampled. The PCR was carried out with 60 Vbeta primers and 13 Jbeta primers. Sequencing used immunoSEQ multiplex PCR; TCRdb keeps in-frame clones, though not all of them. The table has 180,000 or so clones, about 82% seen once; the top ten hold about 1.5%. Looked up from germline, CDR1 is MNHEY and CDR2 is SVGAGI. Between the trimmed V and J ends, which lost 4 bases and 3 bases, there was a span of 9 bases. The CDR3 length is 14 residues. Sequenced input: PBMCs. The clonotype was recovered from a young man in good health and CMV-seronegative. V gene TRBV6-5 combines with J gene TRBJ2-2; D is unresolved. CDR3 in amino acids: CASSSPGHTGELFF. DNA of the CDR3: TGTGCCAGCAGTTCCCCAGGTCACACCGGGGAGCTGTTTTTT.